This T cell receptor (beta chain) was recovered during a study of T-cell memory formation after mild COVID-19. TCRdb reprocessed the 5' RACE reads with MiXCR, giving one entry per CDR3 protein. This table holds hundreds of thousands of distinct CDR3 sequences, over 20% found once. Trimming left V 4 bases short and J 8 bases short, with 21 bases between. Germline-derived CDR1 and CDR2 are MNHEY and SVGEGT. This CDR3 has 16 amino acids. The sequenced material came from PBMCs or a T cell subset sorted from them (not recorded which). The sequence was collected from an adult woman who had mild COVID-19 (a few samples of this study predate the infection). Cell type and time point are not known. This chain links TRBV6-2 or TRBV6-3 with TRBJ2-1; D possibly corresponds to TRBD2 (5 bases). CDR3 DNA sequence: TGTGCCAGCAGTTCTTACGGCGGGCGGAAGCACGATGAGCAGTTCTTC. As protein: CASSSYGGRKHDEQFF.